This TCR beta chain was captured by sequencing in a study of vaccination effects on CD4 cells after COVID-19. Points from the study as a whole: The study found marked clonal contraction of infection- and vaccine-induced clones late after vaccination. Early post-infection timepoints were absent, and convalescent patients were few. Most post-vaccine spike-reactive clones in convalescents were new, not infection-derived.

The ViraFEST assay expanded antigen-specific CD4+ T cells with viral peptide pools before sequencing. Between days 9 and 11 of culture, CD4+ T cells were separated out. By PCR, the person was confirmed to have had SARS-CoV-2 infection between March and December 2020. In culture with 10 IU/ml IL-2 and roughly 9.3 ug/ml peptides, PBMC were grown at around 1.8 million per well. Comments on this clone: Its antigen is undetermined.

Only in-frame clones appear in the TCRdb table, and some are missing; sequencing was by immunoSEQ multiplex PCR. Found here are approximately 26,000 clones, 65% to 80% of them singletons; the top ten hold approximately 21%. The sequence came from a human donor who had a prior SARS-CoV-2 infection. Source: CD4+ T cells from PBMCs cultured with HCoV-NL63 spike peptides, taken before COVID-19 vaccination.

For the CDR3, the DNA is TGTGCCAGCAGCCAAGATGAGGGACAGGGGTATGGCTACACCTTC. Translated: CASSQDEGQGYGYTF. The chain joins TRBV4-2 to TRBJ1-2; 10 nucleotides align to TRBD1. V trimming: 0 bases; J trimming: 5 bases; junction bases outside the gene matches: 3. CDR3 size: 15 residues. Germline CDR1 and CDR2: LGHNA and YNFKEQ.